Below are 9 T cell receptor beta chains sequenced from a single sample in a study of CD8 T cells in ankylosing spondylitis. Study-wide results and limits: A TCR beta motif of fewer than ten highly homologous variants appeared characteristic of ankylosing spondylitis blood.

These receptors are not linked to any known antigen. MiXCR was run by TCRdb on the 5' RACE reads, yielding one entry per CDR3 protein. The sample consists of under 950,000 distinct CDR3 sequences, around 20% of them appearing once. The material sequenced was blood, either unsorted or a sorted T cell fraction (not recorded which). These receptors originate from a male donor with ankylosing spondylitis.

This clonotype was observed a handful of times. The V call is TRBV12-3 or TRBV12-4, the J call TRBJ1-4; D is possibly TRBD1 (6 bases). V lost 5 bases and J 8 bases, leaving 15 bases between the germline ends. There are 14 residues in the CDR3. The CDR3 sequence is CASSGGRGWEKLFF. Written as DNA, the CDR3 is TGTGCCAGCAGTGGGGGCAGAGGCTGGGAAAAACTGTTTTTT.

This clonotype was counted only a few times. The chain carries TRBV5-1 and TRBJ2-1; 7 positions agree with TRBD1. The CDR3 is made up of 15 amino acids. Trimming removed 4 bases from V and 5 bases from J; junction bases left unmatched: 9. Germline V lookup: CDR1 SGHRS, CDR2 YFSETQ. This CDR3 is CASSPRQGRDNEQFF. CDR3 bases: TGCGCCAGCAGCCCTCGACAGGGAAGGGACAATGAGCAGTTCTTC.

The gene calls are TRBV7-2 and TRBJ1-2, with TRBD1 matching over 7 bases. CDR3 size: 15 residues. From germline, CDR1 is SGHTA and CDR2 FQGNSA. V was clipped by 0 bases and J by 2 bases; unmatched bases: 3. The CDR3 nucleotides read TGTGCCAGCAGCTTAGCCGGGACAGAGAACTATGGCTACACCTTC. Protein sequence: CASSLAGTENYGYTF.

The chain recombines TRBV27 with TRBJ1-1; TRBD1 matches 9 bases. After removal of 6 bases from V and 0 bases from J, the junction contained 5 bases not matched to a gene. This CDR3 is built from 15 residues. The germline V gene has CDR1 MNHEY and CDR2 SMNVEV (reference sequence). CDR3 in DNA: TGTGCCAGCAGGCAACAGGGGGCAGTGAACACTGAAGCTTTCTTT. It is translated as CASRQQGAVNTEAFF.

The sample holds a few counts of this clonotype. One end of the junction varies from germline; a read error may be responsible. The rearrangement uses TRBV7-7 and TRBJ2-2; 8 bases align to TRBD2. Germline V gene data show CDR1 as SSHAT and CDR2 as FNYEAQ (reference sequence). This CDR3 is built from 17 residues. The CDR3 bases are TGTGCTAGCAGCCCCAGGACTAGCACTGCGAACACCGGGGAGCTGTTTTTT. This codes for CASSPRTSTANTGELFF.

The chain has TRBV7-3 and TRBJ2-2, with D perhaps TRBD1 (7 bases). This CDR3 comprises 16 residues. V lost 6 bases to trimming and J lost 3 bases, with 17 bases between them. CDR1 is SGHTA and CDR2 is FQGTGA in the germline V gene. DNA of the CDR3: TGTGCCAGCAGGTCCCAGGGGGGATTGGACACCGGGGAGCTGTTTTTT. Encoded protein: CASRSQGGLDTGELFF.

This clonotype was recorded a few times. This chain connects TRBV7-3 to TRBJ2-7; maybe TRBD1 (5 bases). The germline CDR1 and CDR2 sequences are SGHTA and FQGTGA. The CDR3 is 15 residues long. V dropped 5 bases and J dropped 1 base, with 15 bases sitting between them. In nucleotides, the CDR3 is TGTGCCAGCAGCCCCCTAGGGGCAATATCCTACGAGCAGTACTTC. It translates to CASSPLGAISYEQYF.

This clonotype was detected a few times. The J gene is TRBJ1-2, the V gene TRBV7-9; D remains unclear. Germline CDR1 and CDR2: SEHNR and FQNEAQ (reference sequence). CDR3 length: 13 amino acids. Trimming stripped 2 bases from V and 7 bases from J, with 11 bases between. CDR3 DNA: TGTGCCAGCAGCTTAAGTACAGTGCCTGGCTACACCTTC. Translation gives CASSLSTVPGYTF. The variable domain in full, completed from reference TRBV7-9 and TRBJ1-2, reads DTGVSQNPRHKITKRGQNVTFRCDPISEHNRLYWYRQTLGQGPEFLTYFQNEAQLEKSRLLSDRFSAERPKGSFSTLEIQRTEQGDSAMYLCASSLSTVPGYTFGSGTRLTVV.

This clonotype appeared a few times. The V gene is TRBV4-1, the J gene TRBJ1-1; 12 bases line up with TRBD1. V was pared by 3 bases and J by 2 bases, with 7 bases of the junction left unmatched. Germline CDR1 reads MGHRA; CDR2 reads YSYEKL. The CDR3 loop spans 17 amino acids. The DNA for the CDR3 is TGCGCCAGCAGCCATACCGGGACAGGGGGCCCAAACACTGAAGCTTTCTTT. The encoded protein is CASSHTGTGGPNTEAFF.